A selection of T cell receptor beta chains follows, all from one sample in a study of metastatic and nonmetastatic thyroid tumors. TCRdb re-called the PCR reads with MiXCR. The repertoire holds around 40,000 clones, with about a sixth as singletons. The specimen was blood. The receptors come from a male donor with papillary thyroid cancer or a benign thyroid nodule (not recorded which). Some clones in this sample may be carry-over from other donors' samples. The CDR3 runs from the conserved cysteine through the conserved F or W. The order of the fields is clone size, V gene, D gene, J gene, CDR3 DNA, CDR3 protein. D genes are given only for firm matches. Size is omitted from some rows. Given values are once, few, many or a class for expanded clones.

many	TRBV19	TRBD1	TRBJ1-5	TGTGCCAGTAGAATCAGTGTTGGACAGGTTAATCAGCCCCAGCATTTT	CASRISVGQVNQPQHF
many	TRBV27	-	TRBJ1-5	TGTGCCAGCAGTTTAGGGTCAGGGTCTAGTCAGCCCCAGCATTTT	CASSLGSGSSQPQHF
many	TRBV6-1	-	TRBJ2-5	TGTGCCTCTACAGGGACGGACCAAGAGACCCAGTACTTC	CASTGTDQETQYF
many	TRBV7-2	TRBD2	TRBJ2-5	TGTGCCAGCAGCTTAGGGAGTAGCGGGGTACAAGAGACCCAGTACTTC	CASSLGSSGVQETQYF
many	TRBV29-1	TRBD1	TRBJ1-4	TGCAGCGTTGTCGGGACAGGGGGTGAAAAACTGTTTTTT	CSVVGTGGEKLFF
-	TRBV4-2	-	TRBJ2-5	-	CASSQVGYVGGGTQYF
many	TRBV7-9	TRBD2	TRBJ2-1	TGTGCCAGCAGCTCGGGCACTAGCGGGAAGAGCTCCTACAATGAGCAGTTCTTC	CASSSGTSGKSSYNEQFF
-	TRBV4-2	TRBD1	TRBJ2-2	TGTGCCAGCAGCGGTTCCGGGACAGGGAAATTCGCGAACACCGGGGAGCTGTTTTTT	CASSGSGTGKFANTGELFF
-	TRBV28	-	TRBJ2-7	TGTGCCAGCATCCCGAGCTCCTACGAGCAGTACTTC	CASIPSSYEQYF
medium-sized	TRBV19	TRBD1	TRBJ1-3	TGTGCCACCACCGGGACAGGGGGTCTCTCTGGAAACACCATATATTTT	CATTGTGGLSGNTIYF
many	TRBV4-1	TRBD1	TRBJ2-7	TGCGCCAGCAGCCAAGGGACAGGCTACGAGCAGTACTTC	CASSQGTGYEQYF
-	TRBV6-1	-	TRBJ1-2	TGTGCCAGCAGTGGGGTGTGGGGGAAGTATAGCTATGGCTACACCTTC	CASSGVWGKYSYGYTF
-	TRBV19	TRBD2	TRBJ2-7	TGTGCCAGTAGCATACTAGCGAGTAAGAGTTACGAGCAGTACTTC	CASSILASKSYEQYF
many	TRBV7-8	-	TRBJ1-4	TGTGCCAGCAGCTTTGGGGGTACTAATGAAAAACTGTTTTTT	CASSFGGTNEKLFF
-	TRBV7-9	-	TRBJ2-3	TGTGCCAGCAGCGCTCGACAGTATACAGATACGCAGTATTTT	CASSARQYTDTQYF
-	TRBV6-1	-	TRBJ2-6	TGTGCCAGCAGTGAAACCCCAGGTGGCTCTGGGGCCAACGTCCTGACTTTC	CASSETPGGSGANVLTF
many	TRBV29-1	-	TRBJ1-1	TGCGCAGCGTTCGGGGGATCGAACACTGAAGCTTTCTTT	CAAFGGSNTEAFF
-	TRBV4-1	TRBD2	TRBJ2-5	TGCGCCAGCAGCCAAGAAGGGCTAGCGGGGGGGCGCGAGACCCAGTACTTC	CASSQEGLAGGRETQYF
-	TRBV11-3	-	TRBJ2-6	TGTGCCAGCAGCCCCCCTACAAGTGGGGCCAGCGTCCTGACCTTC	CASSPPTSGASVLTF
few	TRBV29-1	-	TRBJ2-7	TGCAGCGTTGCTAAAGATTTCCTCCTCTACGGGCAGTACTTC	CSVAKDFLLYGQYF
few	TRBV27	-	TRBJ2-7	TGTGCCAGCAGTTTATCAGTTGGGGCCTACGAGCGGTACTTC	CASSLSVGAYERYF
many	TRBV12-3/TRBV12-4	-	TRBJ1-2	TGTGCCAGCAGTTTAGGAGGCGGGAGGCGCGGCTACACCTTC	CASSLGGGRRGYTF